This section outlines one T cell receptor beta chain sequence together with its context. The data were taken from a study of blood T cell repertoires in COVID-19. Study-level information: Samples representing acute and convalescent COVID-19 were sourced from the United States, Italy and Spain. T cells, B-cell-depleted T cells, or PBMCs provided the cDNA or gDNA that served as material.

In the authors' workflow: Amplifying reference gene primers gave estimates of nucleated cell counts. Profiled with immunoSEQ multiplex PCR; TCRdb holds only in-frame clones, not every one. The V and J calls and clone size were taken over from that table, and D and trimming were inferred from the DNA. The table records roughly 100,000 clones, 84% of them present only once. The germline gives CDR1 MNHNY, CDR2 SVGAGI (reference sequence). After removal of 6 bases from V and 5 bases from J, the junction contained 8 bases not matched to a gene. This CDR3 is 14 amino acids long. The sample was peripheral blood. This TCR came from a man aged 35 to 55 with active or convalescent COVID-19. This chain connects TRBV6-6 to TRBJ1-2; TRBD1 matches at 8 bases. CDR3 nucleotides: TGTGCCAGCAGCACGGACAGGGAAAAATATGGCTACACCTTC. Translated: CASSTDREKYGYTF.